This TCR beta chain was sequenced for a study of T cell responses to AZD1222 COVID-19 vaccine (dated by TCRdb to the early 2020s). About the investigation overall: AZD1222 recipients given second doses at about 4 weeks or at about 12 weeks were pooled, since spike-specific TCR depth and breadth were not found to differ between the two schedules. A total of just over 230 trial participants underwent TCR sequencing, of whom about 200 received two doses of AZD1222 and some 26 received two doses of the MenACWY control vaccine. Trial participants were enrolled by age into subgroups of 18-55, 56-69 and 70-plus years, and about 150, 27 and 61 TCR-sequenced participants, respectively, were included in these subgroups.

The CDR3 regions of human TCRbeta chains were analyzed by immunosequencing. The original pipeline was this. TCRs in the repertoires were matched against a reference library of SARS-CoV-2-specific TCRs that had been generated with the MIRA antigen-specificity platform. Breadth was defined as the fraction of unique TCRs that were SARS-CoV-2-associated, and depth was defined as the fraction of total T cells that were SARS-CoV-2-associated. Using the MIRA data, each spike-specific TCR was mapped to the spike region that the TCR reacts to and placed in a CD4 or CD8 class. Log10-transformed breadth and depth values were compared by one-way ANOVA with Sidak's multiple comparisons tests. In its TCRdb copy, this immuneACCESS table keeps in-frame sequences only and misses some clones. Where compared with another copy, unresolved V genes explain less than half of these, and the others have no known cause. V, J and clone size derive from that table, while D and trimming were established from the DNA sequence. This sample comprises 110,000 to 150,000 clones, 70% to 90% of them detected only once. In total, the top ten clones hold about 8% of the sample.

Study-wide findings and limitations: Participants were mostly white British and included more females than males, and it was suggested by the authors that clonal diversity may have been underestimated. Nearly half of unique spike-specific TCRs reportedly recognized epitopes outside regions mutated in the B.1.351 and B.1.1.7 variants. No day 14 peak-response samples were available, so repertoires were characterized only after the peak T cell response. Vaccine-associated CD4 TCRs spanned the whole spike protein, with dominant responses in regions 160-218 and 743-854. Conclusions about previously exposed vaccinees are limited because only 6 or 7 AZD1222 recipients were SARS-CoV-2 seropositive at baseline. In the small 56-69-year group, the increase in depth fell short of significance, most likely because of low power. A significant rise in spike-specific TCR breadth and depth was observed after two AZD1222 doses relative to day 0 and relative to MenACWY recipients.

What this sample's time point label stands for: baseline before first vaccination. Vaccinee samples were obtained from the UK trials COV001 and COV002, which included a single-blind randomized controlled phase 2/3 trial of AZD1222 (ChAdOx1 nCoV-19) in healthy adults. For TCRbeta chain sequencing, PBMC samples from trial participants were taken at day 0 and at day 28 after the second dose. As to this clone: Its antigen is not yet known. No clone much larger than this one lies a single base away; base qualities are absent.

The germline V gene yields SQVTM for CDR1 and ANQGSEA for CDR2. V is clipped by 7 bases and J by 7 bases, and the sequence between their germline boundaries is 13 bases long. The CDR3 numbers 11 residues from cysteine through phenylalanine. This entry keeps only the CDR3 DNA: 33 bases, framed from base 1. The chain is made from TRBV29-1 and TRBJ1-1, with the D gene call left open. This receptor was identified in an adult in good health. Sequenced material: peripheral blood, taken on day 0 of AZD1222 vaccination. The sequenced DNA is TGCAGCGCTCTGACGGGGTTTGAAGCTTTCTTT. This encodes CSALTGFEAFF.